The present entry profiles one TCR beta chain with its context. One entry per CDR3 protein results from TCRdb running MiXCR on the 5' RACE reads. The repertoire holds about 190,000 distinct CDR3 sequences, with about 16% as singletons. This sample is drawn from a study of identical twins. V lost 10 bases and J lost 4, with 19 bases in between. Germline CDR1 and CDR2: MNHEY and SVGEGT. This CDR3 region has 14 residues. This same sample was also part of a study on T cells expressing NK-cell markers. That paper states: Most of the eight sequenced donors tested HCMV-seropositive; one tested seronegative.

The receptor was derived from a woman between 18 and 29 years old in good health. J is TRBJ2-5 and V is TRBV6-2 or TRBV6-3; D unresolved. The sample consisted of CD8+ T cells sorted from blood. The CDR3 bases are TGTGCCACCACAGAGACGAGTTCTGGAGAGACCCAGTACTTC. It yields the protein CATTETSSGETQYF.